Below are 24 T cell receptor beta chains sequenced from a single sample in a study of post-analysis software for immune sequencing data. These receptors' antigens are unknown. General observations from the study: There were a handful of TRBV segments more frequent in patients than controls, and TRBV5-6, TRBV5-1 and TRBV20-1 were among them.

Prepared libraries of TCR beta cDNA carried unique molecular identifiers. MiXCR was run by TCRdb on the PCR reads, yielding one entry per CDR3 protein. This table has about half a million distinct CDR3 sequences, around a third appearing once. Sequencing was carried out using blood. All receptors come from a girl under 18 with multiple sclerosis.

This clonotype was picked up one time. The V and J genes are TRBV5-1 and TRBJ1-5, with a possible D match to TRBD1 (6 bases). The V end was cut by 4 bases, the J end by 0 bases, with 20 bases between. This CDR3 has 18 residues. The germline CDR1 and CDR2 sequences are SGHRS and YFSETQ. The CDR3 DNA sequence: TGCGCCAGCAGCCGCGCGGGACACCGACTTTATAGCAATCAGCCCCAGCATTTT. Its translation is CASSRAGHRLYSNQPQHF.

V gene TRBV20-1 combines with J gene TRBJ2-3; D possibly corresponds to TRBD2 (6 bases). The CDR3 has 13 residues. Germline assignment: CDR1 DFQATT and CDR2 SNEGSKA (reference sequence). With 1 base removed from V and 4 bases from J, the gap between germline ends came to 9 bases. The CDR3 DNA sequence: TGCAGTGCTAGAGGGCGGGACCCAGATACGCAGTATTTT. This encodes CSARGRDPDTQYF.

In its sample, this clonotype was seen a few times. The rearrangement links TRBV25-1 to TRBJ2-4, with D possibly being TRBD1 or TRBD2 (5 bases each). V dropped 1 base and J dropped 13 bases, with 29 bases sitting between them. From germline, CDR1 is MGHDK and CDR2 SYGVNS. The CDR3 totals 18 residues. The CDR3 DNA sequence: TGTGCCAGCAGTGAATTCGTCAGGGAGAAACTACTACTAAGGGAGCAGTACTTC. As protein: CASSEFVREKLLLREQYF. Full variable domain (outside the CDR3, taken from reference TRBV25-1 and TRBJ2-4): EADIYQTPRYLVIGTGKKITLECSQTMGHDKMYWYQQDPGMELHLIHYSYGVNSTEKGDLSSESTVSRIRTEHFPLTLESARPSHTSQYLCASSEFVREKLLLREQYFGAGTRLSVL.

V and J are TRBV20-1 and TRBJ2-1; TRBD2 matches 9 bases. The CDR3 contains 15 residues. Trimming at V came to 6 bases and at J to 3 bases, leaving 9 bases not matched to a gene. The germline V gene has CDR1 DFQATT and CDR2 SNEGSKA (reference sequence). As DNA, the CDR3 is TGCAGTGCGCGAGCTAGCGGGGCCTACTACAATGAGCAGTTCTTC. This translates into CSARASGAYYNEQFF.

The V gene is TRBV3-1, the J gene TRBJ2-1; D perhaps matches TRBD2 (6 bases). Germline-derived CDR1 and CDR2 are LGHDT and YNNKEL (reference sequence). The CDR3 is 13 amino acids. Between the trimmed V and J ends, which lost 0 bases and 13 bases, there was a span of 13 bases. Written as DNA, the CDR3 is TGTGCCAGCAGCCAAGAAATGGGAGCGGGCCAGTTCTTC. It yields the protein CASSQEMGAGQFF.

This clonotype was counted a few times. The V call is TRBV4-1, the J call TRBJ1-6; TRBD1 matches 11 bases. Trimming took 4 bases from V and 10 from J; bases not matched to a gene: 12. The CDR3 is 17 amino acids. From germline, CDR1 is MGHRA and CDR2 YSYEKL. The CDR3 here is CASSLLRGQGVESPLHF. The CDR3 nucleotides are TGCGCCAGCAGCCTCCTTAGGGGACAGGGGGTAGAGTCACCCCTCCACTTT.

Regarding this clonotype: At one end, the junction sequence differs from germline, possibly due to a read error. V and J are TRBV4-1 and TRBJ2-6; TRBD1 matches at 11 bases. CDR3 length equals 18 residues. CDR1 and CDR2 (germline): MGHRA, YSYEKL. CDR3 protein: CASSQRGQGESGANVPTF. In nucleotides, the CDR3 is TGCGCCAGCAGCCAGCGGGGACAGGGGGAATCTGGGGCCAACGTCCCGACTTTC.

The rearrangement joins TRBV28 to TRBJ2-3, with TRBD1 matching over 9 bases. Looked up from germline, CDR1 is MDHEN and CDR2 is SYDVKM. Trimming removed 4 bases from V and 1 base from J; junction bases left unmatched: 6. This CDR3 spans 16 amino acids. The CDR3: CASSSQGARGTDTQYF. The CDR3 DNA sequence: TGTGCCAGCAGTTCACAGGGGGCGCGAGGCACAGATACGCAGTATTTT.

The chain uses TRBV3-1 and TRBJ2-5; 7 positions agree with TRBD1. The DNA end is a closer match to TRBJ2-7, so the J assignment may be wrong. There are 15 residues in the CDR3. Per germline, CDR1 LGHDT and CDR2 YNNKEL (reference sequence). The CDR3 spells CASSPDRSRLNEQYF. In DNA, the CDR3 is TGTGCCAGCAGCCCGGACAGGTCGCGGCTGAACGAGCAGTACTTC.

The CDR3: CASSTDQASSYEQYF. The DNA of the CDR3 is TGCGCCAGCAGCACGGACCAGGCGAGCTCCTACGAGCAGTACTTC. The chain recombines TRBV5-1 with TRBJ2-7; D unresolved. The CDR3 runs to 15 residues. The germline gives CDR1 SGHRS, CDR2 YFSETQ. V lost 4 bases and J 0 bases, leaving 14 bases between the germline ends.

The chain is built from TRBV20-1 and TRBJ2-5; TRBD1 agrees at 7 bases. The germline V gene encodes CDR1 DFQATT and CDR2 SNEGSKA (reference sequence). The CDR3 length is 15 residues. With V trimmed by 3 bases and J by 2 bases, 9 bases remained unmatched. The CDR3 region has the DNA TGCAGTGCTAGCCAGAGGGGGCGAGGGCAAGAGACCCAGTACTTC. Its protein is CSASQRGRGQETQYF.

The J gene is TRBJ2-1, the V gene TRBV13, with 12 bases that match TRBD2. The CDR3 totals 15 residues. The junction had 7 bases not matched to a gene; V was cut back by 4 bases and J by 9 bases. Germline V gene data show CDR1 as PRHDT and CDR2 as FYEKMQ (reference sequence). The CDR3 sequence is CASSWLAGGPSEQFF. The CDR3 DNA is TGTGCCAGCAGCTGGCTAGCGGGGGGGCCTAGTGAGCAGTTCTTC.

This chain links TRBV10-3 with TRBJ1-1; the D gene is possibly TRBD1 (5 bases). The CDR3 has 19 residues. V lost 4 bases and J lost 7, with 31 bases in between. From germline, CDR1 is ENHRY and CDR2 SYGVKD. The DNA for the CDR3 is TGTGCCATCAGTGGGTCTCATGTGGGTCGAGTAGGGGCAGAAGGTGAAGCTTTCTTT. Translated: CAISGSHVGRVGAEGEAFF.

This clonotype was counted only a few times. The V gene is TRBV6-6, the J gene TRBJ2-7; 8 nucleotides align to TRBD1. This CDR3 comprises 16 residues. The trim removed 6 bases at V and 0 bases at J, leaving 10 bases unmatched. Germline V gene sequence: CDR1 MNHNY, CDR2 SVGAGI (reference sequence). The CDR3 reads CASRGTGPVLSYEQYF. The CDR3 nucleotides read TGTGCCAGCAGAGGGACAGGTCCCGTTCTCTCCTACGAGCAGTACTTC.

The J gene is TRBJ2-1, the V gene TRBV11-2; D remains unclear. The germline V gene has CDR1 SGHAT and CDR2 FQNNGV. The CDR3 length is 15 residues. Trimming cost V 0 bases and J 6 bases, with 12 bases left between them. CDR3 sequence: CASSLDRGWGNEQFF. CDR3 DNA sequence: TGTGCCAGCAGCTTAGATCGCGGTTGGGGCAATGAGCAGTTCTTC. The full variable domain, its missing parts supplied by reference TRBV11-2 and TRBJ2-1, is EAGVAQSPRYKIIEKRQSVAFWCNPISGHATLYWYQQILGQGPKLLIQFQNNGVVDDSQLPKDRFSAERLKGVDSTLKIQPAKLEDSAVYLCASSLDRGWGNEQFFGPGTRLTVL.

The V call is TRBV5-1, the J call TRBJ1-6, with unresolved D. This CDR3 spans 18 amino acids. Looked up from germline, CDR1 is SGHRS and CDR2 is YFSETQ. V lost 0 bases and J lost 0, with 13 bases in between. For the CDR3, the DNA is TGCGCCAGCAGCTTGGCCCAGGACGGGAGCTCCTATAATTCACCCCTCCACTTT. As protein: CASSLAQDGSSYNSPLHF. Full variable domain (rest looked up from reference TRBV5-1 and TRBJ1-6): KAGVTQTPRYLIKTRGQQVTLSCSPISGHRSVSWYQQTPGQGLQFLFEYFSETQRNKGNFPGRFSGRQFSNSRSEMNVSTLELGDSALYLCASSLAQDGSSYNSPLHFGNGTRLTVT.

This clonotype was seen once. This chain joins TRBV11-2 and TRBJ1-1; D gene uncertain. CDR1 is SGHAT and CDR2 is FQNNGV in the germline V gene. The CDR3 extends over 15 amino acids. Trimming stripped 5 bases from V and 0 bases from J, with 13 bases between. The CDR3, as DNA: TGTGCCAGCAGCCCTCCGAAGGCGTTGAACACTGAAGCTTTCTTT. Amino acid sequence: CASSPPKALNTEAFF.

The chain carries TRBV29-1 and TRBJ2-1, with TRBD2 identical over 8 bases. The CDR3 length is 15 residues. The ends lost 7 bases at V and 3 bases at J; junction bases unmatched: 11. Germline V gene lookup returns CDR1 SQVTM and CDR2 ANQGSEA. The CDR3 here is CSGGPRGAYYNEQFF. The CDR3 DNA reads as TGCAGCGGCGGACCGCGGGGGGCCTACTACAATGAGCAGTTCTTC.

The J gene is TRBJ2-1, the V gene TRBV9; 10 bases are shared with TRBD1. With 3 bases clipped from V and 4 bases from J, the junction kept 7 bases outside the gene matches. Germline assignment: CDR1 SGDLS and CDR2 YYNGEE. This CDR3 contains 16 residues. The CDR3 reads CASSERGDRGYNEQFF. CDR3 coding DNA: TGTGCCAGCAGCGAGAGGGGGGACAGGGGATACAATGAGCAGTTCTTC. Full variable domain (outside the CDR3, taken from reference TRBV9 and TRBJ2-1): DSGVTQTPKHLITATGQRVTLRCSPRSGDLSVYWYQQSLDQGLQFLIQYYNGEERAKGNILERFSAQQFPDLHSELNLSSLELGDSALYFCASSERGDRGYNEQFFGPGTRLTVL.

This chain joins TRBV12-3 or TRBV12-4 and TRBJ2-3, with TRBD2 as a possible D gene (7 bases). Trimming pared 6 bases from V and 0 bases from J, leaving 16 bases between. The CDR3 has 16 residues. The CDR3: CASRRRGGSSTDTQYF. For the CDR3, the DNA is TGTGCCAGCAGACGAAGGGGGGGGAGTAGCACAGATACGCAGTATTTT.

The chain recombines TRBV6-5 with TRBJ2-3, with 12 bases fitting TRBD2. V shed 11 bases and J 7 bases; nucleotides not matched to a gene: 10. The CDR3 has 14 residues. Germline assignment: CDR1 MNHEY and CDR2 SVGAGI. CDR3 nucleotides: TGTGCCGTTTCGCCGGGACTAGCGGGTCATACGCAGTATTTT. It specifies CAVSPGLAGHTQYF.

The V and J genes are TRBV20-1 and TRBJ2-4, with 10 bases lining up with TRBD2. CDR1 and CDR2 from the germline V gene are DFQATT and SNEGSKA (reference sequence). The CDR3 totals 16 residues. J gave up 3 bases and V 6 bases, and 11 bases lay outside the gene matches. CDR3 sequence: CSAQDLAGAFKNIQYF. CDR3 in DNA: TGCAGTGCCCAAGACCTAGCGGGGGCCTTCAAAAACATTCAGTACTTC.

J is TRBJ1-5 and V is TRBV6-1; a possible D gene is TRBD1 (5 bases). There are 16 residues in the CDR3. In germline, CDR1 is MNHNS, CDR2 SASEGT. V was shortened by 6 bases and J by 4 bases, with 19 bases between the two germline ends. CDR3 nucleotides: TGTGCCAGCAGGCCTCTGACAGTGCCTAGGAATCAGCCCCAGCATTTT. Translation: CASRPLTVPRNQPQHF.

This clonotype was found a few times. This chain joins TRBV6-1 and TRBJ1-4; 8 bases are shared with TRBD1. The length of the CDR3 is 20 residues. CDR1 is MNHNS, CDR2 SASEGT, per germline. The V segment lost 6 bases and the J segment 1 base; nucleotides outside the gene matches: 19. This CDR3 reads CASSRTGRIVGSRTNEKLFF. The CDR3 bases are TGTGCCAGCAGCCGGACAGGGCGTATCGTGGGGAGTCGAACTAATGAAAAACTGTTTTTT.